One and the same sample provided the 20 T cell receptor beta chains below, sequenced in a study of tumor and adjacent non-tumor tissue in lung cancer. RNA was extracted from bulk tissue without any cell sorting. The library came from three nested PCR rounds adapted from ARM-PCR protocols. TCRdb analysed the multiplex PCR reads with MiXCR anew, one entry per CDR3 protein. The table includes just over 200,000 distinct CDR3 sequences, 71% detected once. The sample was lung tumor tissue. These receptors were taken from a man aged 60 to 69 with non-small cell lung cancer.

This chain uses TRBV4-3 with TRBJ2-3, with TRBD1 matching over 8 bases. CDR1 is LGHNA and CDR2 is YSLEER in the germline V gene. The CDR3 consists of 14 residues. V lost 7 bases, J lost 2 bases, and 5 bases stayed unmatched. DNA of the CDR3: TGCGCCAGCACCCGGACAGGGATCACAGATACGCAGTATTTT. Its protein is CASTRTGITDTQYF.

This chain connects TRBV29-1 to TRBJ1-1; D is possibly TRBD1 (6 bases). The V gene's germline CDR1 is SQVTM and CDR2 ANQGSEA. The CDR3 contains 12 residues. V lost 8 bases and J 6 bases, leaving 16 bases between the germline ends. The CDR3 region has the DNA TGCAGCTATGGACAGAAGGAAGCTGAAGCTTTCTTT. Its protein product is CSYGQKEAEAFF.

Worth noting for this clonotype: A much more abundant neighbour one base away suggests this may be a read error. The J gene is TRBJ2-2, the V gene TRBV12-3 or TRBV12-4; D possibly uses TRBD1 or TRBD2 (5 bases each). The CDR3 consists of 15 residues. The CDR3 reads CASSPPTADTGELLF. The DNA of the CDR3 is TGTGCCAGCAGTCCCCCCACTGCGGACACCGGGGAGCTGCTTTTT.

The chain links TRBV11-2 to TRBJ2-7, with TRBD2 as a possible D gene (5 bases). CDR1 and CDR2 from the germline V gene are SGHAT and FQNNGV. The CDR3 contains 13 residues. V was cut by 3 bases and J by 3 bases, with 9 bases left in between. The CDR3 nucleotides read TGTGCCAGCAGCTTCGGGGTCCTCTACGAGCAGTACTTC. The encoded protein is CASSFGVLYEQYF.

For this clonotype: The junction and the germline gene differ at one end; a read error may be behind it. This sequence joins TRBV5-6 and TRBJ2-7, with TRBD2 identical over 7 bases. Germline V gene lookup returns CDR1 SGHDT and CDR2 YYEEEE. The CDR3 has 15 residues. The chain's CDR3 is CASSPAMAGEYKQYF. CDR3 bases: TGTGCCAGCAGCCCAGCGATGGCGGGAGAGTACAAGCAATACTTC.

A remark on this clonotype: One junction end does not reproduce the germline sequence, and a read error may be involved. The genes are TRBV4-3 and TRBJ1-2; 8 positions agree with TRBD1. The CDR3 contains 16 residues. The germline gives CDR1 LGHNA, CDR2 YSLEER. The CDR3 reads CANSQDHDRGASGYTF. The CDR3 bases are TGCGCCAACAGCCAAGATCACGACAGGGGTGCATCTGGCTACACCTTC.

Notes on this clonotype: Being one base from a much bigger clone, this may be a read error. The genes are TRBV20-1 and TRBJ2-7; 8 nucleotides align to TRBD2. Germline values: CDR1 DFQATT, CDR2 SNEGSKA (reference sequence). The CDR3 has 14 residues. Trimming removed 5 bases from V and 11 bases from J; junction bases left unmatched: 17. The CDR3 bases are TGCAGTGCTGCCGTTAGCGGGAAATCCTACGTGGAGTACTTC. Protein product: CSAAVSGKSYVEYF.

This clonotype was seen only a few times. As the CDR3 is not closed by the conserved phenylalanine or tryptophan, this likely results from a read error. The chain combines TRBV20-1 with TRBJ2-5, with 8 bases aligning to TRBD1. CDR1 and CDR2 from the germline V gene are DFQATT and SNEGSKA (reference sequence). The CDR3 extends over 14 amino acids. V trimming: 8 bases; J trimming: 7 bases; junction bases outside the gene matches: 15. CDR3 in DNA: TGCAGTTCCACCCAGGGGGCCTCCCGGGGGACCCAGTACTCC. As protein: CSSTQGASRGTQYS.

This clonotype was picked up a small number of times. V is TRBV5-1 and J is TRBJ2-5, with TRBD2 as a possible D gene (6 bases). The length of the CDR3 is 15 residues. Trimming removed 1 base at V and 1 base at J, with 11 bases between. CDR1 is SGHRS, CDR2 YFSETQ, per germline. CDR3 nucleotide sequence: TGCGCCAGCAGCTTGCTCAGCGGGCTCCAAGAGACCCAGTACTTC. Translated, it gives CASSLLSGLQETQYF.

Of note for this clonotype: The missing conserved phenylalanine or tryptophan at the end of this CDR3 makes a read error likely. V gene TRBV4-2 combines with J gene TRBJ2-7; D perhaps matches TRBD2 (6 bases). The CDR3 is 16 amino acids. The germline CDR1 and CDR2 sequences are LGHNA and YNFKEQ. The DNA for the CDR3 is TGTGCCAGCAACCAAGAAGGAATCGGGGGATTCTACGAGCAGTACTTA. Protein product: CASNQEGIGGFYEQYL.

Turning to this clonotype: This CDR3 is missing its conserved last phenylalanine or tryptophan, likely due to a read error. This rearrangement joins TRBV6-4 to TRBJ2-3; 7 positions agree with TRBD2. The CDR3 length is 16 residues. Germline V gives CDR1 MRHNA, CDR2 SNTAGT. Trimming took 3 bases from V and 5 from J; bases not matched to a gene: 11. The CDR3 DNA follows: TGTGCCAGCAGTGAGGAAGGTAGCGGGTCCAGAGATACGCAGTATTAT. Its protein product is CASSEEGSGSRDTQYY.

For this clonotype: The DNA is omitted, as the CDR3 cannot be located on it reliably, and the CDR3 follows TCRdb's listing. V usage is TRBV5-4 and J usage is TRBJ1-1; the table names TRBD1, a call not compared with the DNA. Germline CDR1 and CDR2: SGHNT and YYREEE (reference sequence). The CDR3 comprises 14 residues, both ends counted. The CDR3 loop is CPSSFGAGSTEAIF.

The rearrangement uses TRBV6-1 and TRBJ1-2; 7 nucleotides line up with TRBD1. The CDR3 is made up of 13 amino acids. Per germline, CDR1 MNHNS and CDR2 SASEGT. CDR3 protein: CISRTGQSYGYTF. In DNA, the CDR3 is TGTATCAGCAGGACGGGACAGAGCTATGGCTACACCTTC.

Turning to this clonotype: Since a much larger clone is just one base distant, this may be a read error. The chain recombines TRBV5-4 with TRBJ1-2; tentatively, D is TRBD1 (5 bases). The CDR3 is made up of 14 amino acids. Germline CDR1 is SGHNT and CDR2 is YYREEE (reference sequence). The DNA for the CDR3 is TGTGTCAGCAGCTTGGGGACGCAGGTCTATGGCTACACCTTC. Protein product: CVSSLGTQVYGYTF.

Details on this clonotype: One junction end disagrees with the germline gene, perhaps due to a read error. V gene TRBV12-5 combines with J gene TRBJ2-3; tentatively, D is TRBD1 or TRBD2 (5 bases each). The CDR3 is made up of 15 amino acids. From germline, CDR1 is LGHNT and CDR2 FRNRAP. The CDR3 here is CASGTRVRGTATQYF. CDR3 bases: TGTGCTAGTGGTACCAGGGTGAGGGGCACAGCTACGCAGTATTTT.

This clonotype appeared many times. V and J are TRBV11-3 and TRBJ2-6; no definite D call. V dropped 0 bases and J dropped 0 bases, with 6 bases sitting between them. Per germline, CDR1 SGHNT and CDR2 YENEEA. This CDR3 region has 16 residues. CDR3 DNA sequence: TGTGCCAGCAGCTTAGAGGGCAGCTCTGGGGCCAACGTCCTGACTTTC. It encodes CASSLEGSSGANVLTF.

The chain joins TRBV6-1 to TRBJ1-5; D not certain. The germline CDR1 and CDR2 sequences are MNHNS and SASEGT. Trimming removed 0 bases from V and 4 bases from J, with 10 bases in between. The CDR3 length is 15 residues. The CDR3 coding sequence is TGTGCCAGCAGTGAAGCCAGCAACCGGAATCAGCCCCAGCATTTT. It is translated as CASSEASNRNQPQHF.

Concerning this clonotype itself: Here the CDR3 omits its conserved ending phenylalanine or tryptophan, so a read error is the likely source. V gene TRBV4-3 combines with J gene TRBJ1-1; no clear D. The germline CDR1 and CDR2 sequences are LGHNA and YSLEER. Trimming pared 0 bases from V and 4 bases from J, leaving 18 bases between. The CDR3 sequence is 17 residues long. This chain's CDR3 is CASSQDVSGSSGTEAFH. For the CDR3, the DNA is TGCGCCAGCAGCCAAGACGTTTCGGGCAGTTCGGGCACTGAAGCTTTCCAT.

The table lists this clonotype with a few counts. DNA for the CDR3: TGTGCCAGCAGACCGGGACCGGTCTCCTACGAGCAGTACTTC. Its translation is CASRPGPVSYEQYF. The chain is built from TRBV6-1 and TRBJ2-7; TRBD1 or TRBD2 may be the D gene (5 bases each). V was trimmed by 6 bases and J by 0 bases, leaving 12 bases between them. CDR3 length: 14 amino acids. Per the germline V gene, CDR1 is MNHNS and CDR2 is SASEGT.

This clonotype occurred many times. The DNA of the CDR3 is TGTGCCAGCAAGGCGTTCGGGTCCACCGAGGCCAAAAACATTCAGTACTTC. Protein: CASKAFGSTEAKNIQYF. This sequence joins TRBV6-6 and TRBJ2-4; D call uncertain. Germline CDR1 and CDR2: MNHNY and SVGAGI (reference sequence). There are 17 residues in the CDR3. The V end lost 7 bases, the J end lost 1 base, and 20 bases lay between the germline ends.